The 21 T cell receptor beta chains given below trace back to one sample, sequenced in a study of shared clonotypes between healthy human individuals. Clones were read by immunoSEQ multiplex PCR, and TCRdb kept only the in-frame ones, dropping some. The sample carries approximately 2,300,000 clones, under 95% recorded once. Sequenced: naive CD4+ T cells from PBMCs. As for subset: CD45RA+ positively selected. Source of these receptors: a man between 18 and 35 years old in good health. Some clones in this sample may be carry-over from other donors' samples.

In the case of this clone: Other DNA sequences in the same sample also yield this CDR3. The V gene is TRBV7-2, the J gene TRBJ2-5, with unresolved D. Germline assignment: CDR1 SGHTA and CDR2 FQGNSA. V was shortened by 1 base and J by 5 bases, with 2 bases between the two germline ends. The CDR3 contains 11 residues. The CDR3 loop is CASSLVETQYF. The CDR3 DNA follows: TGTGCCAGCAGCTTAGTCGAGACCCAGTACTTC. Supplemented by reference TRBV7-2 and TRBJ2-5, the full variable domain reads GAGVSQSPSNKVTEKGKDVELRCDPISGHTALYWYRQSLGQGLEFLIYFQGNSAPDKSGLPSDRFSAERTGGSVSTLTIQRTQQEDSAVYLCASSLVETQYFGPGTRLLVL.

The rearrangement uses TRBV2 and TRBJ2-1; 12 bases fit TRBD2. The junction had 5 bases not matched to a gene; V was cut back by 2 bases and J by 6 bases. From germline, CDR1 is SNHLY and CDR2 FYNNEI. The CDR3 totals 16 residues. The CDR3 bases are TGTGCCAGCAGTGAACTAGCGGGAGGGGGTATCAATGAGCAGTTCTTC. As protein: CASSELAGGGINEQFF.

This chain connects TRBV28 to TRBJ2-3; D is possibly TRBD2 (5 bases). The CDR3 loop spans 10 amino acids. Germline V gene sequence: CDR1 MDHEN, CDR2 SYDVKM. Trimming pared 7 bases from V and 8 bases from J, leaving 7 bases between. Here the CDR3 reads CASTGTTQYF. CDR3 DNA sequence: TGTGCCAGCACGGGAACTACGCAGTATTTT.

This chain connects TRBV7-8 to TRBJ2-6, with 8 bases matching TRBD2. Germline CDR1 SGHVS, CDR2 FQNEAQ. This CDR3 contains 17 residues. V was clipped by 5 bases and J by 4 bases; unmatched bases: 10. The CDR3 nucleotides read TGTGCCAGCAGCGTCTTGGGGAGACTAGCGGGGGCCAACGTCCTGACTTTC. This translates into CASSVLGRLAGANVLTF.

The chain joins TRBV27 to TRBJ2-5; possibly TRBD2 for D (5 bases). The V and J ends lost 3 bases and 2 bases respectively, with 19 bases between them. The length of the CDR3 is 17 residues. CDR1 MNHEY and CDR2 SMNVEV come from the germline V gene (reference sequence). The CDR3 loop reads CASSFSAGPRLQETQYF. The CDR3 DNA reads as TGTGCCAGCAGTTTCTCCGCGGGCCCTAGGCTTCAAGAGACCCAGTACTTC.

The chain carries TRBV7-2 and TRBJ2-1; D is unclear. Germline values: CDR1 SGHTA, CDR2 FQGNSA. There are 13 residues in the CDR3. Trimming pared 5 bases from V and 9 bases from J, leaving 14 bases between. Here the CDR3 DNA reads TGTGCCAGCAGCCCTCCCGTGGTACCTGAGCAGTTCTTC. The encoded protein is CASSPPVVPEQFF. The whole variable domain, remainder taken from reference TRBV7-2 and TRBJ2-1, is GAGVSQSPSNKVTEKGKDVELRCDPISGHTALYWYRQSLGQGLEFLIYFQGNSAPDKSGLPSDRFSAERTGGSVSTLTIQRTQQEDSAVYLCASSPPVVPEQFFGPGTRLTVL.

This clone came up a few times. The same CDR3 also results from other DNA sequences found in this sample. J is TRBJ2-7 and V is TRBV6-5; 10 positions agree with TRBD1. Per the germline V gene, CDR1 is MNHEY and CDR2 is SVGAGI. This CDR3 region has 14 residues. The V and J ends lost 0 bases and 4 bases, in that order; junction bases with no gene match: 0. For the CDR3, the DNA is TGTGCCAGCAGTTACTCGGGACAGGGGTACGAGCAGTACTTC. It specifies CASSYSGQGYEQYF.

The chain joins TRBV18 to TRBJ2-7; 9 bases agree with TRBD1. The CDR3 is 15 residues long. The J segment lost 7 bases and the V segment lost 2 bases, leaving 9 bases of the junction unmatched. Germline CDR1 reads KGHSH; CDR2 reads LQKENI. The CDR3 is CASSPLGTGTREQYF. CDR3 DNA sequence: TGTGCCAGCTCACCATTGGGGACAGGGACAAGGGAGCAGTACTTC.

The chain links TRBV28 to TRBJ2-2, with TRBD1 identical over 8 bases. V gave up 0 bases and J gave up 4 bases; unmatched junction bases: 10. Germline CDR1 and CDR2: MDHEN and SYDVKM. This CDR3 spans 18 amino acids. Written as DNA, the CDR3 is TGTGCCAGCAGTTTATGGGGAGCAGGGGGCTCCTTCACCGGGGAGCTGTTTTTT. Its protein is CASSLWGAGGSFTGELFF.

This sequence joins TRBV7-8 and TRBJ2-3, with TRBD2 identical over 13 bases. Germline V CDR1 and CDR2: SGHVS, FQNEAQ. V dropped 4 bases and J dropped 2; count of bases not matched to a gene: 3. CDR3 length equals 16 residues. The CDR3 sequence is CASSWTSGRTTDTQYF. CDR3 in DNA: TGTGCCAGCAGCTGGACTAGCGGGAGAACCACAGATACGCAGTATTTT.

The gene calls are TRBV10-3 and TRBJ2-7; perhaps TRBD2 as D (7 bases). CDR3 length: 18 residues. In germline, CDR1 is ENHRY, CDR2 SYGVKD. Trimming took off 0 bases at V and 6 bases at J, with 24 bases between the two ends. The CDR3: CAISESPQSRGAPAEQYF. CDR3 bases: TGTGCCATCAGTGAGTCCCCCCAGAGTCGGGGGGCGCCTGCCGAGCAGTACTTC.

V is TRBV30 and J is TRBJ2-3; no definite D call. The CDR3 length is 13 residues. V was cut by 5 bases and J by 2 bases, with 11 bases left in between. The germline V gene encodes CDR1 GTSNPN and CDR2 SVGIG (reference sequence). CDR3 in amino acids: CAWVGGSTDTQYF. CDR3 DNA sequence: TGTGCCTGGGTCGGTGGGTCCACAGATACGCAGTATTTT.

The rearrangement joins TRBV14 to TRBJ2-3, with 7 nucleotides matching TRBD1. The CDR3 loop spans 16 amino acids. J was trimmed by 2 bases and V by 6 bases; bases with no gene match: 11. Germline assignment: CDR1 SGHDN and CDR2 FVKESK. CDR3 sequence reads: CASSGRQGYYTDTQYF. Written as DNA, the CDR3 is TGTGCCAGCAGTGGGCGACAGGGCTATTACACAGATACGCAGTATTTT.

For the CDR3, the DNA is TGTGCCAGCAGTCGTATACAGAGTACTCTCTACGAGCAGTACTTC. It encodes CASSRIQSTLYEQYF. The chain couples TRBV28 to TRBJ2-7; D uncertain. Trimming took 5 bases from V and 3 from J, leaving 17 bases between them. CDR1 MDHEN and CDR2 SYDVKM come from the germline V gene. The CDR3 sequence is 15 residues long.

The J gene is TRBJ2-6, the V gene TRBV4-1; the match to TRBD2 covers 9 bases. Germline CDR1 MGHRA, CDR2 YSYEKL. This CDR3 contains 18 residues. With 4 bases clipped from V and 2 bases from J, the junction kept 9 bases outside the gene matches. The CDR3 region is CASSPPAGGPPGANVLTF. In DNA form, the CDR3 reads TGCGCCAGCAGCCCCCCGGCGGGAGGGCCCCCTGGGGCCAACGTCCTGACTTTC.

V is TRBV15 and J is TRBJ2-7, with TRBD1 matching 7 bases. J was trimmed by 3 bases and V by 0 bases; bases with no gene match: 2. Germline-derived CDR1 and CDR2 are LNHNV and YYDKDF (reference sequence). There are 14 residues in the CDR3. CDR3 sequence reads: CATSREGTDYEQYF. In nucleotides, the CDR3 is TGTGCCACCAGCAGAGAAGGGACAGACTACGAGCAGTACTTC. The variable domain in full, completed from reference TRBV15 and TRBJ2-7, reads DAMVIQNPRYQVTQFGKPVTLSCSQTLNHNVMYWYQQKSSQAPKLLFHYYDKDFNNEADTPDNFQSRRPNTSFCFLDIRSPGLGDTAMYLCATSREGTDYEQYFGPGTRLTVT.

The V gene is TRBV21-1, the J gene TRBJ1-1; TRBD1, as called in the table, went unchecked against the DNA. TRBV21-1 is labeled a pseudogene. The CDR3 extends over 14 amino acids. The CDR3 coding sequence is TGTGCCAGCACGCCCCAGGGGACCAACACTGAAGCTTTCTTT. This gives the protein CASTPQGTNTEAFF.

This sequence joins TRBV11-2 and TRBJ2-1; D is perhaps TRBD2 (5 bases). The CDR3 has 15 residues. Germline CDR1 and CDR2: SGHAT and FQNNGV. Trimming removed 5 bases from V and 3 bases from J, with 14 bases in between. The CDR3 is CASSPKREYYNEQFF. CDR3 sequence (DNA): TGTGCCAGCAGCCCGAAACGGGAATACTACAATGAGCAGTTCTTC.

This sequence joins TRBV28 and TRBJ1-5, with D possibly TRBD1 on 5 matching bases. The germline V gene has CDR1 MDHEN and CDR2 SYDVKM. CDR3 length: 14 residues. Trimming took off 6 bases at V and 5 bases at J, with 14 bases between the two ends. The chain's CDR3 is CASRKPGVDQPQHF. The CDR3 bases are TGTGCCAGCAGAAAACCGGGGGTGGATCAGCCCCAGCATTTT.

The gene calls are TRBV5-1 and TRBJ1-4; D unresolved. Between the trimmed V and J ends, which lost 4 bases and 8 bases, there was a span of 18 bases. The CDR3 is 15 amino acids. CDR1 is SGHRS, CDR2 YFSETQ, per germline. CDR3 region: CASSLQHTPVEKLFF. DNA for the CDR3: TGCGCCAGCAGCCTCCAACACACGCCGGTGGAAAAACTGTTTTTT. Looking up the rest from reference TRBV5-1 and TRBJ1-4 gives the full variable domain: KAGVTQTPRYLIKTRGQQVTLSCSPISGHRSVSWYQQTPGQGLQFLFEYFSETQRNKGNFPGRFSGRQFSNSRSEMNVSTLELGDSALYLCASSLQHTPVEKLFFGSGTQLSVL.

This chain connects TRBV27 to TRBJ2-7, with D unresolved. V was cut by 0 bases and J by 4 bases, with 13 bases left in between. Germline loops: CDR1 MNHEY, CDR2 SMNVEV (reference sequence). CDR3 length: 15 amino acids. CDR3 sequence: CASSLSPPYSYEQYF. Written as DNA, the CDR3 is TGTGCCAGCAGTTTATCCCCCCCCTATTCGTACGAGCAGTACTTC.